Listed below are T cell receptor beta chains from one sample, sequenced in a study of T cells in Graves' hyperthyroidism and ophthalmopathy. One entry per CDR3 protein, called by TCRdb with MiXCR from the multiplex PCR reads. The table has around 200,000 distinct CDR3 sequences, around 19% seen once. Material: blood. These receptors were obtained from a man aged 35-49 years with Graves' hyperthyroidism. Each CDR3 is given without its conserved first and last residue. Each record gives: J gene, V gene, CDR3 protein.

j_gene: TRBJ2-3
v_gene: TRBV30
CDR3aa: ARGTADPTDTQY

j_gene: TRBJ1-5
v_gene: TRBV19
CDR3aa: ASSNGRRTIKPPQH

j_gene: TRBJ2-1
v_gene: TRBV25-1
CDR3aa: ASSRTGVNEQF

j_gene: TRBJ2-5
v_gene: TRBV12-3/TRBV12-4
CDR3aa: ATRTSGGQETQY

j_gene: TRBJ2-1
v_gene: TRBV7-8
CDR3aa: ASSSPRDRSDEQF

j_gene: TRBJ1-1
v_gene: TRBV20-1
CDR3aa: SAPPSQGAMNTEAF

j_gene: TRBJ2-1
v_gene: TRBV7-8
CDR3aa: ASSDRGRAGDNEQF

j_gene: TRBJ1-4
v_gene: TRBV7-2
CDR3aa: ASSYFQGAGGEKLF

j_gene: TRBJ2-2
v_gene: TRBV5-1
CDR3aa: ANSTGPTFNTGELF

j_gene: TRBJ2-2
v_gene: TRBV6-1
CDR3aa: ASRGASNTGELF

j_gene: TRBJ1-1
v_gene: TRBV28
CDR3aa: ASSLEEGLNTEAF

j_gene: TRBJ2-3
v_gene: TRBV7-2
CDR3aa: ASRYTGADTQY

j_gene: TRBJ2-2
v_gene: TRBV6-2/TRBV6-3
CDR3aa: ATNQGAYTGELF

j_gene: TRBJ2-7
v_gene: TRBV11-1
CDR3aa: ASSSQTGGYEQY

j_gene: TRBJ1-2
v_gene: TRBV11-2
CDR3aa: ASSAGQAYGYT

j_gene: TRBJ1-1
v_gene: TRBV28
CDR3aa: ASSRSRGMNTEAF

j_gene: TRBJ1-1
v_gene: TRBV20-1
CDR3aa: SAGGDMNTEAF

j_gene: TRBJ1-2
v_gene: TRBV6-1
CDR3aa: ASSEWGVQSYGHT

j_gene: TRBJ2-2
v_gene: TRBV4-2
CDR3aa: ASSPPGGTDTGELF

j_gene: TRBJ2-5
v_gene: TRBV6-2/TRBV6-3
CDR3aa: ASSYVVGGADQETQY

j_gene: TRBJ2-5
v_gene: TRBV6-2/TRBV6-3
CDR3aa: ASSSSDRRETQY

j_gene: TRBJ1-1
v_gene: TRBV27
CDR3aa: ASSPNPRVSTEAF

j_gene: TRBJ2-5
v_gene: TRBV28
CDR3aa: ASFSEHQETQY

j_gene: TRBJ2-1
v_gene: TRBV6-1
CDR3aa: ASSPAQSSYNEQF

j_gene: TRBJ1-1
v_gene: TRBV20-1
CDR3aa: SARLHSPNTEAF

j_gene: TRBJ1-2
v_gene: TRBV12-3/TRBV12-4
CDR3aa: ASSLYRGANGYT

j_gene: TRBJ1-1
v_gene: TRBV6-2/TRBV6-3
CDR3aa: ASRNQTGWGTEAF

j_gene: TRBJ1-4
v_gene: TRBV7-9
CDR3aa: ASSLVQGDGGKLF

j_gene: TRBJ1-3
v_gene: TRBV7-2
CDR3aa: ASSSLRSGGYSGNTIY

j_gene: TRBJ2-1
v_gene: TRBV6-5
CDR3aa: ASSLGSNNEQF

j_gene: TRBJ2-1
v_gene: TRBV7-2
CDR3aa: ASSQLAGSSYNEQF

j_gene: TRBJ2-2
v_gene: TRBV12-3/TRBV12-4
CDR3aa: ASSLADRNTGELF

j_gene: TRBJ2-7
v_gene: TRBV5-5
CDR3aa: ASSPSSGQTYEQY

j_gene: TRBJ1-4
v_gene: TRBV27
CDR3aa: ASGGGRQEKLF

j_gene: TRBJ1-5
v_gene: TRBV7-9
CDR3aa: ASSGQGWNQPQH

j_gene: TRBJ2-1
v_gene: TRBV5-1
CDR3aa: ASSLAPQGQNEQF

j_gene: TRBJ1-2
v_gene: TRBV5-1
CDR3aa: ASSIGTGNFGYT

j_gene: TRBJ2-7
v_gene: TRBV20-1
CDR3aa: SARDGSGSAYEQY

j_gene: TRBJ2-7
v_gene: TRBV7-3
CDR3aa: ASLGGSLYEQY

j_gene: TRBJ2-3
v_gene: TRBV7-2
CDR3aa: ASSLGPTEADTQY

j_gene: TRBJ1-2
v_gene: TRBV30
CDR3aa: AWSPGGPNYGYT